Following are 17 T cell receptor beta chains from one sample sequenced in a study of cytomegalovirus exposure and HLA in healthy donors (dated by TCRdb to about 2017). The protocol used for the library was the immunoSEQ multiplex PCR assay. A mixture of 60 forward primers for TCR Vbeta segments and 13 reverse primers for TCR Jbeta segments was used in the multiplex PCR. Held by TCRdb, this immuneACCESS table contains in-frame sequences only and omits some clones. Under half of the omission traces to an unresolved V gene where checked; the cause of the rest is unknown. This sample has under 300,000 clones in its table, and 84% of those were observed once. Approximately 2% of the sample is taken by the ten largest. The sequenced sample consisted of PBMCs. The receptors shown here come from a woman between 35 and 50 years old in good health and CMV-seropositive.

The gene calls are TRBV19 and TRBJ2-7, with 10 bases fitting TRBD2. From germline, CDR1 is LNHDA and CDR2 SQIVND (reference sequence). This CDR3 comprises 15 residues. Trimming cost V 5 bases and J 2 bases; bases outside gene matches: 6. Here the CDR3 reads CASSVSSGSAYEQYF. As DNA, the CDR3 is TGTGCCAGTAGTGTATCTAGCGGGAGTGCCTACGAGCAGTACTTC.

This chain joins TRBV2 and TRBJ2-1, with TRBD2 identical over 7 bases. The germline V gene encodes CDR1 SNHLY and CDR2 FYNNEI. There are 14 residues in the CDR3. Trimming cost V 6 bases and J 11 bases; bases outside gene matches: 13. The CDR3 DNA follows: TGTGCCAGCAGGGGGACTACCCCATCAATGAAGCAGTTCTTC. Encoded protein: CASRGTTPSMKQFF.

For the CDR3, the DNA is TGTGCCATCAGTGATTCTAAGGGACAGACGACCCAGTACTTC. Translated: CAISDSKGQTTQYF. The chain joins TRBV10-3 to TRBJ2-5; 7 bases fit TRBD1. Germline values: CDR1 ENHRY, CDR2 SYGVKD. The V and J ends lost 3 bases and 7 bases, in that order; junction bases with no gene match: 8. The CDR3 is 14 residues long.

The CDR3 DNA sequence: TGTGCCGTACCACAGGGGACTTTCAATTCACCCCTCCACTTT. This gives the protein CAVPQGTFNSPLHF. The chain combines TRBV7-2 with TRBJ1-6, with TRBD1 matching over 7 bases. The junction had 11 bases not matched to a gene; V was cut back by 11 bases and J by 7 bases. Germline CDR1 SGHTA, CDR2 FQGNSA. This CDR3 region has 14 residues.

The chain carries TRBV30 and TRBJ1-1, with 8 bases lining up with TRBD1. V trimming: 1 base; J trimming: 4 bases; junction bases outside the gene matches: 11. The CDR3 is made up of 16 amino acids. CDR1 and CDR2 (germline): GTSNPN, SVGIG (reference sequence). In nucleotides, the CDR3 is TGTGCCTGGAGTGCTGGACAGGGAATGAGGATCACTGAAGCTTTCTTT. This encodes CAWSAGQGMRITEAFF.

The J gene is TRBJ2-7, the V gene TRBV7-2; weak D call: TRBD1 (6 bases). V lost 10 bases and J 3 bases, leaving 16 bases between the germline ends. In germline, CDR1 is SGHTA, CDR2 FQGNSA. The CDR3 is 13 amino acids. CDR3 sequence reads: CATLNRESYEQYF. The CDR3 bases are TGTGCCACCTTAAACAGGGAAAGCTACGAGCAGTACTTC.

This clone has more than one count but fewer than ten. CDR3 in amino acids: CASSRDRSTDTQYF. DNA for the CDR3: TGTGCCAGTAGCCGGGACAGGAGCACAGATACGCAGTATTTT. The chain combines TRBV19 with TRBJ2-3, with TRBD1 matching 8 bases. Germline V gene data show CDR1 as LNHDA and CDR2 as SQIVND (reference sequence). The CDR3 covers 14 residues. With 6 bases clipped from V and 0 bases from J, the junction kept 2 bases outside the gene matches.

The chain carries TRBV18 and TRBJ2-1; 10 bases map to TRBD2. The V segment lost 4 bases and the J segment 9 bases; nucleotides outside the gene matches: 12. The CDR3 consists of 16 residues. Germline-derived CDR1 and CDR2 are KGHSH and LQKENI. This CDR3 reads CASSRFLLAGDVEQFF. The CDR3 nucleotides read TGTGCCAGCTCACGTTTCCTGCTAGCGGGAGACGTTGAGCAGTTCTTC.

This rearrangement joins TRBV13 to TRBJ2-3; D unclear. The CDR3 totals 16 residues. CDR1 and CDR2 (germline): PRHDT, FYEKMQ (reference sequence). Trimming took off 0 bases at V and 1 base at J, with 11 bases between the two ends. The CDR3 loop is CASSLGLNQRTDTQYF. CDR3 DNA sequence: TGTGCCAGCAGCTTAGGCCTAAACCAACGCACAGATACGCAGTATTTT.

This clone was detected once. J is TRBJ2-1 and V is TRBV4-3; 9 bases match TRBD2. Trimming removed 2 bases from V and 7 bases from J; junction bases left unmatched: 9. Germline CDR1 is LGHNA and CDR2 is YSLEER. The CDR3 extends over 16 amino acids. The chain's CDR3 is CASSQRREGRRNEQFF. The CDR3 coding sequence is TGCGCCAGCAGCCAAAGGCGGGAGGGCCGGCGGAATGAGCAGTTCTTC.

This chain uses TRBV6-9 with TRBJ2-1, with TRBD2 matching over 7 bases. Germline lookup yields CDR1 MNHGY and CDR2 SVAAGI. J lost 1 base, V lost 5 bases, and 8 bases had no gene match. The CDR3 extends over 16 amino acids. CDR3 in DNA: TGTGCCAGCAGTGCCGCGGGACTAATGTCCTACAATGAGCAGTTCTTC. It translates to CASSAAGLMSYNEQFF.

CDR3 region: CASSSQGTDTQYF. The DNA for the CDR3 is TGTGCCAGTAGCTCCCAGGGCACAGATACGCAGTATTTT. This chain connects TRBV19 to TRBJ2-3; no clear D. In germline, CDR1 is LNHDA, CDR2 SQIVND (reference sequence). V shed 6 bases and J shed 1 base, with 8 bases lying between them. The CDR3 consists of 13 residues. The full variable domain, in which reference TRBV19 and TRBJ2-3 provide the parts outside the CDR3, is DGGITQSPKYLFRKEGQNVTLSCEQNLNHDAMYWYRQDPGQGLRLIYYSQIVNDFQKGDIAEGYSVSREKKESFPLTVTSAQKNPTAFYLCASSSQGTDTQYFGPGTRLTVL.

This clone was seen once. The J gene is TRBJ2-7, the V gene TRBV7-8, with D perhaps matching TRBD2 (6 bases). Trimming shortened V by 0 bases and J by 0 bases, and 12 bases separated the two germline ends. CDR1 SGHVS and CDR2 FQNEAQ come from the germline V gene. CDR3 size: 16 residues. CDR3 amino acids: CASSLARGETSYEQYF. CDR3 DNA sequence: TGTGCCAGCAGCTTAGCTCGCGGGGAGACCTCCTACGAGCAGTACTTC.

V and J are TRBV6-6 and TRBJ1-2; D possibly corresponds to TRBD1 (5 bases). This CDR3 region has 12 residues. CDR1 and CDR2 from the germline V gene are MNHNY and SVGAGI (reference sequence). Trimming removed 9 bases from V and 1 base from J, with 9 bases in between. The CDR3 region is CASSTDNYGYTF. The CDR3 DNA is TGTGCCAGTTCGACAGATAACTATGGCTACACCTTC.

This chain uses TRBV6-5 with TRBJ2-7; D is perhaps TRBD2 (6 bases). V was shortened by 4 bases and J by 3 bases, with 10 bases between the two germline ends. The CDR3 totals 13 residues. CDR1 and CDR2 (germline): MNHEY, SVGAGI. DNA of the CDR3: TGTGCCAGCAGTTTAGCGGCCCACTACGAGCAGTACTTC. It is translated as CASSLAAHYEQYF.

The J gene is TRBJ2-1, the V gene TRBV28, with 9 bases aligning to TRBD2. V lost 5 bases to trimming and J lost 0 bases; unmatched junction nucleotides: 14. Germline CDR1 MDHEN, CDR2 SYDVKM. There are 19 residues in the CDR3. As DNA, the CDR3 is TGTGCCAGCAGTCCGAGCGGGAGGCCTATAAAGTTCTCCTACAATGAGCAGTTCTTC. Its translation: CASSPSGRPIKFSYNEQFF. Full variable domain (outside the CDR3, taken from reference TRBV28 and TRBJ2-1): DVKVTQSSRYLVKRTGEKVFLECVQDMDHENMFWYRQDPGLGLRLIYFSYDVKMKEKGDIPEGYSVSREKKERFSLILESASTNQTSMYLCASSPSGRPIKFSYNEQFFGPGTRLTVL.

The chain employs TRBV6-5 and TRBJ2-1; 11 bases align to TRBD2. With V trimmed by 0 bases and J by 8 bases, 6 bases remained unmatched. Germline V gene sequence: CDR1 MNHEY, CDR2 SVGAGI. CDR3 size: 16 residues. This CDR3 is CASSYSKSSGRHEQFF. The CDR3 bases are TGTGCCAGCAGTTACTCGAAGTCTAGCGGGAGGCATGAGCAGTTCTTC.